These 11 T cell receptor beta chains originate from one sample sequenced in a study of early T cells in non-severe SARS-CoV-2 infection. In TCRdb, the 5' RACE reads were re-called with MiXCR into one record per CDR3 protein. The table shows some 50,000 distinct CDR3 sequences, with approximately 10% occurring only once. Input material: whole blood. Receptors were obtained from an adult who was a healthcare worker with PCR-confirmed SARS-CoV-2 infection or an uninfected control (not recorded which).

The rearrangement links TRBV12-3 or TRBV12-4 to TRBJ2-3, with 7 bases identical to TRBD1. This CDR3 has 14 residues. The J segment lost 0 bases and the V segment lost 6 bases, leaving 3 bases of the junction unmatched. The DNA of the CDR3 is TGTGCCAGCAGATCACAGGGGAGCACAGATACGCAGTATTTT. It is translated as CASRSQGSTDTQYF.

This clonotype showed up just a few times. The CDR3 here is CASSFNGRTIYF. CDR3 nucleotide sequence: TGTGCCAGCAGCTTTAACGGCCGGACCATATATTTT. The J gene is TRBJ1-3, the V gene TRBV7-8; unclear D gene. The germline V gene encodes CDR1 SGHVS and CDR2 FQNEAQ. The V gene lost 3 bases and the J gene lost 10 bases, with 10 bases spanning the gap. This CDR3 region has 12 residues.

This clonotype was seen ten or more times. The rearrangement uses TRBV2 and TRBJ2-7, with D maybe TRBD2 (5 bases). The CDR3 runs 13 residues. Deletions cut 6 bases from V and 4 bases from J, with 13 bases between. Germline assignment: CDR1 SNHLY and CDR2 FYNNEI. The CDR3 sequence is CASRIDRGYEQYF. For the CDR3, the DNA is TGTGCCAGCAGAATTGATCGGGGATACGAGCAGTACTTC.

The sample holds a few counts of this clonotype. This rearrangement joins TRBV7-8 to TRBJ2-1; D might be TRBD2 (7 bases). The CDR3 sequence is 15 residues long. V lost 5 bases and J lost 5, with 16 bases in between. Germline assignment: CDR1 SGHVS and CDR2 FQNEAQ. CDR3: CASSLHGGHNNEQFF. In DNA form, the CDR3 reads TGTGCCAGCAGCCTCCACGGGGGGCACAACAATGAGCAGTTCTTC.

This clonotype was counted many times. This chain joins TRBV19 and TRBJ2-2; 7 nucleotides align to TRBD1. With V trimmed by 1 base and J by 2 bases, 1 base remained unmatched. The V gene's germline CDR1 is LNHDA and CDR2 SQIVND (reference sequence). The CDR3 contains 15 residues. The DNA for the CDR3 is TGTGCCAGTAGTATAGCAGGGGGAAACACCGGGGAGCTGTTTTTT. This codes for CASSIAGGNTGELFF.

The V call is TRBV29-1, the J call TRBJ2-7; D is unclear. The V and J ends lost 5 bases and 6 bases respectively, with 8 bases between them. The CDR3 extends over 10 amino acids. Germline-derived CDR1 and CDR2 are SQVTM and ANQGSEA. CDR3 loop: CSVHACEQYF. CDR3 DNA: TGCAGCGTTCATGCATGCGAGCAGTACTTC.

The chain combines TRBV20-1 with TRBJ1-5, with D unresolved. V was shortened by 3 bases and J by 1 base, with 13 bases between the two germline ends. In germline, CDR1 is DFQATT, CDR2 SNEGSKA (reference sequence). The CDR3 has 15 amino acids. The CDR3 is CSASRQFISNQPQHF. CDR3 coding DNA: TGCAGTGCTAGTCGGCAATTTATCAGCAATCAGCCCCAGCATTTT.

This clonotype was seen more than once but under ten times. This chain joins TRBV7-9 and TRBJ1-3; TRBD1 matches at 7 bases. From germline, CDR1 is SEHNR and CDR2 FQNEAQ (reference sequence). Losses at the gene ends were 3 bases for V and 4 bases for J; bases not matched to a gene: 3. This CDR3 has 14 residues. CDR3 sequence (DNA): TGTGCCAGCAGCTTGGACAGGCTAGGAAACACCATATATTTT. Translating it yields CASSLDRLGNTIYF. The full variable domain, completed using reference TRBV7-9 and TRBJ1-3, is DTGVSQNPRHKITKRGQNVTFRCDPISEHNRLYWYRQTLGQGPEFLTYFQNEAQLEKSRLLSDRFSAERPKGSFSTLEIQRTEQGDSAMYLCASSLDRLGNTIYFGEGSWLTVV.

This clonotype is labeled medium-sized. The rearrangement links TRBV7-8 to TRBJ1-1, with D unresolved. Germline V CDR1 and CDR2: SGHVS, FQNEAQ. Trimming pared 2 bases from V and 7 bases from J, leaving 11 bases between. This CDR3 spans 13 amino acids. In DNA form, the CDR3 reads TGTGCCAGCAGCTTATCCCTCCTTAATGAAGCTTTCTTT. Protein product: CASSLSLLNEAFF.

The genes are TRBV30 and TRBJ1-1; D not certain. Between the trimmed V and J ends, which lost 5 bases and 0 bases, there was a span of 7 bases. The CDR3 runs to 12 residues. Germline assignment: CDR1 GTSNPN and CDR2 SVGIG (reference sequence). The CDR3 region has the DNA TGTGCCTGGGGCAGAATGAACACTGAAGCTTTCTTT. Translated: CAWGRMNTEAFF.

This clonotype was recorded many times. The rearrangement uses TRBV30 and TRBJ2-3, with TRBD2 as a possible D gene (5 bases). Trimming shortened V by 8 bases and J by 5 bases, and 23 bases separated the two germline ends. The CDR3 is 15 amino acids. CDR1 is GTSNPN and CDR2 is SVGIG in the germline V gene (reference sequence). CDR3 region: CAMDGGLYSGDTQYF. The CDR3 bases are TGTGCCATGGATGGAGGCCTATACTCAGGAGATACGCAGTATTTT.